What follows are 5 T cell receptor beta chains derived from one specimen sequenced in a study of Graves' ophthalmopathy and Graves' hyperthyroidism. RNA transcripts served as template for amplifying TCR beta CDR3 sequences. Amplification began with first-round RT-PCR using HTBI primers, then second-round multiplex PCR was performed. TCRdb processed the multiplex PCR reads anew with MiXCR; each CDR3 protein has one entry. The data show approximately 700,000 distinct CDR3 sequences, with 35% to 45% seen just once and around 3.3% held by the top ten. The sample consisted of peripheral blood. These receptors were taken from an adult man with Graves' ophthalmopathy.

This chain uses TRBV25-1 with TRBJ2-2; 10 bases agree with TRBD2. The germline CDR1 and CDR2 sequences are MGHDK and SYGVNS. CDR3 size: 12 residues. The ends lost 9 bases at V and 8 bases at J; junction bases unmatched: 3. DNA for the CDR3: TGTGCCAGAGCGGGGGGGACAGGGGAGCTGTTTTTT. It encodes CARAGGTGELFF.

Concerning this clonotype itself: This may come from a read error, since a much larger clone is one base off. CDR3: CASSRDRERNAEAFF. CDR3 in DNA: TGTGCCAGCAGCCGGGACAGGGAGAGGAACGCTGAAGCTTTCTTT. The chain is built from TRBV7-9 and TRBJ1-1; 9 positions agree with TRBD1. The CDR3 has 15 amino acids. Germline V gives CDR1 SEHNR, CDR2 FQNEAQ (reference sequence).

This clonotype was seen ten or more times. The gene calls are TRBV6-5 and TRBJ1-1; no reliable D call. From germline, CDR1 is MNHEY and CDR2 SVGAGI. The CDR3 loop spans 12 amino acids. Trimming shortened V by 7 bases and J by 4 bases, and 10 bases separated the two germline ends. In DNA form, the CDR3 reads TGTGCCAGCACGAACAAGGTCACTGAAGCTTTCTTT. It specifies CASTNKVTEAFF.

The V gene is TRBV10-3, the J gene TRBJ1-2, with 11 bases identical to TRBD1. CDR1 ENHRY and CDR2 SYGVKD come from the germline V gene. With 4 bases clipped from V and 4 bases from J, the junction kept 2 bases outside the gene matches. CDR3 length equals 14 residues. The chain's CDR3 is CAISAGQGVYGYTF. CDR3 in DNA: TGTGCCATCAGTGCGGGACAGGGGGTCTATGGCTACACCTTC.

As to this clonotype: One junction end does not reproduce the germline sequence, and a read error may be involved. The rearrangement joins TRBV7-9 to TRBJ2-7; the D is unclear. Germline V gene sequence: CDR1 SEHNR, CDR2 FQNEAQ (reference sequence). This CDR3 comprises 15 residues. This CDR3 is CAISQDLGSTREQYF. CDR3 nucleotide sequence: TGCGCCATCAGCCAAGATCTGGGGTCGACACGCGAGCAGTACTTC.